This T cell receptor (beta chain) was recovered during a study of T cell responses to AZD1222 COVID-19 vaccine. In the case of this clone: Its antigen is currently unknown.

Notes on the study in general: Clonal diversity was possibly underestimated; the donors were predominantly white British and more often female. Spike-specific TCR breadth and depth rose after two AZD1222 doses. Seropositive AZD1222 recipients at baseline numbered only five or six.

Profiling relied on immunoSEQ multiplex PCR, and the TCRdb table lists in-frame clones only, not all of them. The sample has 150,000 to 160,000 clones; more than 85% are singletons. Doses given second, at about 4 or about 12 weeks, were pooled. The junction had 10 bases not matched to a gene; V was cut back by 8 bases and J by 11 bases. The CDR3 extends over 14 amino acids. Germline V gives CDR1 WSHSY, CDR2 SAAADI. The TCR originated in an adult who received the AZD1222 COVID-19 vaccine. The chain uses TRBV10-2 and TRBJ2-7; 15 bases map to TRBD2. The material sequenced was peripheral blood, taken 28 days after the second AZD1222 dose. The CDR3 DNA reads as TGCGCCAGCGGGGGACTAGCGGGAGGTAGTGGGAAGTACTTC. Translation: CASGGLAGGSGKYF.